This section outlines one TCR beta chain sequence together with its context. The target antigen is unknown. The sample is drawn from a study of T cell responses to AZD1222 COVID-19 vaccine. Germline values: CDR1 MDHEN, CDR2 SYDVKM. V lost 3 bases and J lost 4, with 12 bases in between. The CDR3 extends over 14 amino acids. Overall study results and limits: Regions 160-218 and 743-854 dominated among vaccine-associated CD4 TCRs spanning spike. Only a handful of people who got AZD1222 tested seropositive at baseline. A mostly white British donor set with more females was recruited, and clonal diversity was possibly underestimated.

The protocol was immunoSEQ multiplex PCR, while the TCRdb copy is restricted to in-frame clones and leaves out a portion. There are around 100,000 clones in the sample; around 88% occur only once, and 6% to 8% lies in the top ten. Sequencing was performed on peripheral blood, taken on day 0 of AZD1222 vaccination. The sequence was collected from an adult in good health. This chain joins TRBV28 and TRBJ1-2, with TRBD1 as a possible D gene (6 bases). The CDR3 here is CASSLGARSYGYTF. In DNA, the CDR3 is TGTGCCAGCAGTTTGGGGGCGCGGTCCTATGGCTACACCTTC.